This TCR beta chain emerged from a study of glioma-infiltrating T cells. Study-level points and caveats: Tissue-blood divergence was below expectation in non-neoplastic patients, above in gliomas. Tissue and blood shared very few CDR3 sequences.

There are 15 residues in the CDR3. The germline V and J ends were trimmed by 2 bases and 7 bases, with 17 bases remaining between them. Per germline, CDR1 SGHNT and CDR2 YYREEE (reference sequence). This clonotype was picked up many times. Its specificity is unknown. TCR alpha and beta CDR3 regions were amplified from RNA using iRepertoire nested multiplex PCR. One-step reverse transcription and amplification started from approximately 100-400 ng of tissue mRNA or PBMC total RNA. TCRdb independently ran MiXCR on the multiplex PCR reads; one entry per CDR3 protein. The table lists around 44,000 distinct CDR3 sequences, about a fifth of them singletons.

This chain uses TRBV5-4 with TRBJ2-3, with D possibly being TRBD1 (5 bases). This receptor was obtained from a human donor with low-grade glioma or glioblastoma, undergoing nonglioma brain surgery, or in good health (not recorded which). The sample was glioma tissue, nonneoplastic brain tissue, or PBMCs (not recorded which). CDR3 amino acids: CASSFAQEIMNTQYF. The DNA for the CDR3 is TGTGCCAGCAGCTTCGCACAGGAGATAATGAATACGCAGTATTTT.